This T cell receptor (beta chain) stems from a study of T-cell memory formation after mild COVID-19. Study details: The study found TCR clusters largely donor specific.

Germline V gene sequence: CDR1 PRHDT, CDR2 FYEKMQ (reference sequence). The CDR3 covers 15 residues. After removal of 4 bases from V and 9 bases from J, the junction contained 4 bases not matched to a gene. Amplification by 5'RACE using constant-segment primers produced TCR alpha and TCR beta cDNA libraries that carried sample barcodes and UMIs. TCRdb itself ran the 5' RACE reads through MiXCR, one entry per CDR3 protein. The sample consists of about 430,000 distinct CDR3 sequences, 20% to 25% of them appearing once. Study results and limitations: Researchers found some responding clones in pre-infection memory, a sign that cross-reactive memory joined.

A note on this clonotype: Its antigen is unknown.

This sequence was found in an adult woman who had mild COVID-19 (a few samples of this study predate the infection). Cell type and time point are not known. This chain uses TRBV13 with TRBJ2-1, with 15 nucleotides matching TRBD2. The sample consisted of PBMCs or a T cell subset sorted from them (not recorded which). This chain's CDR3 is CASSSGLAGGVEQFF. CDR3 coding DNA: TGTGCCAGCAGCTCGGGACTAGCGGGGGGAGTTGAGCAGTTCTTC.